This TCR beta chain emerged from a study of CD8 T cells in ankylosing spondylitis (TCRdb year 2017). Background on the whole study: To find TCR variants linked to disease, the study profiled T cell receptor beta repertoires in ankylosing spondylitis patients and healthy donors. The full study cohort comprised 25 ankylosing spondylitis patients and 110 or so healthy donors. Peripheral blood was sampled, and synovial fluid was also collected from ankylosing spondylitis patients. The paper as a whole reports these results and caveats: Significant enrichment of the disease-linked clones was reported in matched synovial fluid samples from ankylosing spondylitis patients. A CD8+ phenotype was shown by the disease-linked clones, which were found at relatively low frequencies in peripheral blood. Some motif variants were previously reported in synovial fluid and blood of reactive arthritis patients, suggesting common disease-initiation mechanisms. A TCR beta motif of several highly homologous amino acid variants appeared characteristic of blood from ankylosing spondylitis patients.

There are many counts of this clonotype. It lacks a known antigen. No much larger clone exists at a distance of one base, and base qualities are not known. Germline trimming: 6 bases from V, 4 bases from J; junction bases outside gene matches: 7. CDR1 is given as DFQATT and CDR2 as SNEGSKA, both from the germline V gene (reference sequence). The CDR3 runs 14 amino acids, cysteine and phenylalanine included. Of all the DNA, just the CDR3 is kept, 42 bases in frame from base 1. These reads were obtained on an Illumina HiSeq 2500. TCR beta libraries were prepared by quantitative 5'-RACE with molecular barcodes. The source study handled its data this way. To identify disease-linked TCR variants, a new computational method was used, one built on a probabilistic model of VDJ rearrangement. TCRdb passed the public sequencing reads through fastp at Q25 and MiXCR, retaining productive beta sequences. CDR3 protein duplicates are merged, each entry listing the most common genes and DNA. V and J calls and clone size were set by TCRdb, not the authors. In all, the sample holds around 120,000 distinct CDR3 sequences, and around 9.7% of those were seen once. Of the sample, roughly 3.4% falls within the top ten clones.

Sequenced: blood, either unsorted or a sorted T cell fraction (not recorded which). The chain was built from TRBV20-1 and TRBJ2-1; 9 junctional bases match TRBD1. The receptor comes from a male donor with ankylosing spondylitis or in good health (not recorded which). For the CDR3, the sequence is CSARTGGSYNEQFF. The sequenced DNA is TGCAGTGCCCGAACAGGGGGCTCGTACAATGAGCAGTTCTTC.